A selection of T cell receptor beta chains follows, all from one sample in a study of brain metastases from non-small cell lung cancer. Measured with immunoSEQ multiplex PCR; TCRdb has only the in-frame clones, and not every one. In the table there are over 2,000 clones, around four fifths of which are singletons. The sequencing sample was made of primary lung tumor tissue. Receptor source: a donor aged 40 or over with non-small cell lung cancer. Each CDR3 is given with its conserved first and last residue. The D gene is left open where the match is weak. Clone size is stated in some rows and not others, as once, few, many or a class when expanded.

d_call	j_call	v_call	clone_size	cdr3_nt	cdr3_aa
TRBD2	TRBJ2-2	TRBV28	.	TGTGCCAGCAGTCCGACTAGCGGATTGAACACCGGGGAGCTGTTTTTT	CASSPTSGLNTGELFF
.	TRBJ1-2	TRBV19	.	TGTGCCAGTTTCAACCCTGGGTTGGGGAACTATGGCTACACCTTC	CASFNPGLGNYGYTF
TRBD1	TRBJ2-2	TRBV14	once	TGTGCCAGCAGCCAGACCCCCGGGACAGGGGACACCGGGGAGCTGTTTTTT	CASSQTPGTGDTGELFF
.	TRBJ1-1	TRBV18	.	TGTGCCAGCTCACCACCGCTCGGACTTGAAGCTTTCTTT	CASSPPLGLEAFF
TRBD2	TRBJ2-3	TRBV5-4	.	TGTGCCAGCAGCTTGGAGGCTAGCGGGGGGGATACGCAGTATTTT	CASSLEASGGDTQYF
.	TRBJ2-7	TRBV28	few	TGTGCCAGCAGTCTGGACGGGGGCGAGCAGTACTTC	CASSLDGGEQYF
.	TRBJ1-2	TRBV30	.	TGTGCCTGGAACCCCGACAGACACTATGGCTACACCTTC	CAWNPDRHYGYTF
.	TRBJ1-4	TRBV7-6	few	TGTGCCAGCAGCCTTAGCGGAGCGTTAGCAACTAATGAAAAACTGTTTTTT	CASSLSGALATNEKLFF
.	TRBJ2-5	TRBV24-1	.	TGTGCCACCAGTGATTCCCTGCCCGCCAGGGGGAGGGAGACCCAGTACTTC	CATSDSLPARGRETQYF
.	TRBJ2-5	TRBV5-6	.	TGTGCCAGCAGTTCTGACATGAGGGAGACCCAGTACTTC	CASSSDMRETQYF
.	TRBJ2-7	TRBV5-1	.	TGCGCCAGCAGCTTGCGAGGGGCGAACGAGCAGTACTTC	CASSLRGANEQYF
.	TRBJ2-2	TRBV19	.	TGTGCCAGTAGTATACCCGGGATCACCGGGGAGCTGTTTTTT	CASSIPGITGELFF
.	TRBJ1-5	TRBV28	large	TGTGCCAGCAGTCGGGGGTTTGGCAATCAGCCCCAGCATTTT	CASSRGFGNQPQHF
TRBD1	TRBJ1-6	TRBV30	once	TGTGCCTGGAGTGCATCAGGGGGCTCCTATAATTCACCCCTCCACTTT	CAWSASGGSYNSPLHF
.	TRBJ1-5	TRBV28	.	TGTGCCAGCAGCCCCAGAGGTAGCAATCAGCCCCAGCATTTT	CASSPRGSNQPQHF
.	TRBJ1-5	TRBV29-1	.	TGCAGCGTTGGGGCGAGGGATCAGCCCCAGCATTTT	CSVGARDQPQHF
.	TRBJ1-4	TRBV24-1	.	TGTGCCACCAGTGATTCCCGAAGAACTAATGAAAAACTGTTTTTT	CATSDSRRTNEKLFF
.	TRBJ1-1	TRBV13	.	TGTGCCAGCAGCAAAGACCGGGATACTGAAGCTTTCTTT	CASSKDRDTEAFF
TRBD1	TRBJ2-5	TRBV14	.	TGTGCCAGCAGCAAACCAAGAATGGGGACAGGGAGGGAGACCCAGTACTTC	CASSKPRMGTGRETQYF
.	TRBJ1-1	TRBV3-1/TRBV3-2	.	TGTGCCAGCAGCTCTGAGGACATCTCTGAAGCTTTCTTT	CASSSEDISEAFF
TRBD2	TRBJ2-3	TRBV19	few	TGTGCCAGTAGTATTGGACTAGCGGCTAGCACAGATACGCAGTATTTT	CASSIGLAASTDTQYF
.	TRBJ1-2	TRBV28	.	TGTGCCAGCAGTTTGGTGAGAGATGGCTACACCTTC	CASSLVRDGYTF
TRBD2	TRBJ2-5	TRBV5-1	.	TGCGCCAGCAGCGTCTCACTAGCGGGGGGGCAAGAGACCCAGTACTTC	CASSVSLAGGQETQYF
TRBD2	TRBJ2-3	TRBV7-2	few	TGTGCCAGCAGCTTAGGGACTAGCGGGATAAATGGGCAGTATTTT	CASSLGTSGINGQYF
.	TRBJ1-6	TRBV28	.	TGTGCCAGCAGCTCTGAGGGGAGCTCCTATAATTCACCCCTCCACTTT	CASSSEGSSYNSPLHF
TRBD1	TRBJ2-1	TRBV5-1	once	TGCGCCAGCAGCTTGGCCGGACAGGGGGGTAATGAGCAGTTCTTC	CASSLAGQGGNEQFF
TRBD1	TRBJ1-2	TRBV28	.	TGTGCCAGCAGCCCGGGACAGGGTTTGAGGGCCTATGGCTACACCTTC	CASSPGQGLRAYGYTF
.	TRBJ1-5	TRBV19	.	TGTGCCAGTAGTGAGTTGGGACCTAACCTCGGACAGCCCCAGCATTTT	CASSELGPNLGQPQHF
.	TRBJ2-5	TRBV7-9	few	TGTACCAGCAGCTTAGGGGACGGACAAGAGACCCAGTACTTC	CTSSLGDGQETQYF
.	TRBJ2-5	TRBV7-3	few	TGTGCCAGCTCCCTGGGAGGTCGACAGGAGACCCAGTACTTC	CASSLGGRQETQYF
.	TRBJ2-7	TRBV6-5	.	TGTGCCAGCAGATGGGGGACCTCCTACGAGCAGTACTTC	CASRWGTSYEQYF
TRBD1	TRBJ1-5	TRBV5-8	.	TGTGCCAGCAGCTCCGGGACAGGGACCAATCAGCCCCAGCATTTT	CASSSGTGTNQPQHF
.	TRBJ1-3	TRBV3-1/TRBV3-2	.	TGTGCCAGCAGCATAGCGAATTTACACGCACGAAACACCATATATTTT	CASSIANLHARNTIYF
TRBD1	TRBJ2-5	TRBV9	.	TGTGCCAGCAGCGTAGCTGGAGGACAGGGGAGAGAGACCCAGTACTTC	CASSVAGGQGRETQYF
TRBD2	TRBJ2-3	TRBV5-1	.	TGCGCCAGCAGCTTGGAGGGACTAGCGAGAGATACGCAGTATTTT	CASSLEGLARDTQYF
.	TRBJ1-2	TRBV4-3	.	TGCGCCAGCAGCCAAGATGGGGAGAACTATTATGGCTACACCTTC	CASSQDGENYYGYTF
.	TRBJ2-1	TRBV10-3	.	TGTGCCATCAGTGTTAGCGGTGGGGGTTCCTACAATGAGCAGTTCTTC	CAISVSGGGSYNEQFF
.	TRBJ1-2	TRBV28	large	TGTGCCAGCAGTTTAAATTCGGCAGGCGATGACACCTTC	CASSLNSAGDDTF
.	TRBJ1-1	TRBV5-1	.	TGCGCCAGCAGTAGGACAATCCAGGCTTTGAACACTGAAGCTTTTTTT	CASSRTIQALNTEAFF
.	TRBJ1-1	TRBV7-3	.	TGTGCCAGCAGCCTCAGGGGTATGAACACTGAAGCTTTCTTT	CASSLRGMNTEAFF
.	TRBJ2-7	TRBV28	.	TGTGCCAGCAGCCCTGCCCAGGGGCTAGGGAACTACGAGCAGTACTTC	CASSPAQGLGNYEQYF
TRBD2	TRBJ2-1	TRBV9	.	TGTGCCAGCAGCCCCCACGGGGGGAGCTCCTACAATGAGCAGTTCTTC	CASSPHGGSSYNEQFF
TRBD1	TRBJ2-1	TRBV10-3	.	TGTGCTATCAGTGATCAACCACAGGGGAATGAGCAGTTCTTC	CAISDQPQGNEQFF
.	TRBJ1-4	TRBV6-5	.	TGTGCCAGCAGTTATTCTTCCACGGGGTTTGAAAAACTGTTTTTT	CASSYSSTGFEKLFF
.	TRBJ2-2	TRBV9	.	TGTGCCAGCAGCATGTCTCCCGGGAGAAACACCGGGGAGCTGTTTTTT	CASSMSPGRNTGELFF
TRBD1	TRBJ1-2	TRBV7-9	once	TGTGCCAGCAGCTTAGCGGACAGGGCGAGGAATGGTTACACCTTC	CASSLADRARNGYTF
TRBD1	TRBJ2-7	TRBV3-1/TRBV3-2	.	TGTGCCAGCAGCCAAGTACCGGGACAGGGGAGGCGTGAGCAGTACTTC	CASSQVPGQGRREQYF
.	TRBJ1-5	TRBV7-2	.	TGTGCCAGCAGCCAAGACGGGGTTAGCAATCAGCCCCAGCATTTT	CASSQDGVSNQPQHF
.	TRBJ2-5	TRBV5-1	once	TGCGCCAGCAGCCGTATAGAGGAGACCCAGTACTTC	CASSRIEETQYF
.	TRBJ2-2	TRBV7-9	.	TGTGCCAGCACCGTCAGGGACACCGGGGAGCTGTTTTTT	CASTVRDTGELFF
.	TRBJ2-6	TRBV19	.	TGTGCCAGTTCCGAGACAGGTTCCGGGGCCAACGTCCTGACTTTC	CASSETGSGANVLTF
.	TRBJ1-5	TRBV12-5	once	TGTGCTAGTGGTTTGAAGGGACCTTATAGCAATCAGCCCCAGCATTTT	CASGLKGPYSNQPQHF
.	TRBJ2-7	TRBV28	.	TGTGCCAGCAGCAGAAAGTACGAGCAGTACTTC	CASSRKYEQYF
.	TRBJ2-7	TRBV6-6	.	TGTGCCATCAATGATCCCGACGGTCCGTATACCTACGAGCAGTACTTC	CAINDPDGPYTYEQYF
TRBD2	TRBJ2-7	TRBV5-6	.	TGTGCCAGCAGCTTACTAGCGGGAGGCCCTAGCTCCTACGAGCAGTACTTC	CASSLLAGGPSSYEQYF
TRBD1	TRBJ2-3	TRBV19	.	TGTGCCAGTAGTACCGAAGGGGGCACCCTGGGACGTTCCGGTACGCAGTATTTT	CASSTEGGTLGRSGTQYF
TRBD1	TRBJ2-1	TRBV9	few	TGTGCCAGCAGCCCAAGGGACAGACATAGCTCCTACAATGAGCAGTTCTTC	CASSPRDRHSSYNEQFF